One sample yielded the 31 T cell receptor beta chains listed below, sequenced in a study of blood T cell repertoires in COVID-19. Some clones are missing from TCRdb's copy, which holds only in-frame ones; the method was immunoSEQ multiplex PCR. The sample holds around 20,000 clones; over 80% are singletons and the top ten take about 8.6%. Specimen: peripheral blood. These receptor sequences come from a human donor in a cohort sampled during active COVID-19. The donor label of this sample is uncertain.

This chain joins TRBV5-1 and TRBJ1-1, with TRBD1 matching over 8 bases. The CDR3 extends over 14 amino acids. Looked up from germline, CDR1 is SGHRS and CDR2 is YFSETQ. The V and J ends lost 5 bases and 4 bases, in that order; junction bases with no gene match: 7. CDR3 loop: CASSGQGRLTEAFF. The CDR3 bases are TGCGCCAGCAGTGGACAGGGAAGGCTCACTGAAGCTTTCTTT.

The chain has TRBV5-1 and TRBJ2-3, with TRBD2 identical over 11 bases. The germline V gene has CDR1 SGHRS and CDR2 YFSETQ. This CDR3 contains 16 residues. V lost 4 bases and J lost 2; bases outside the gene matches: 6. The CDR3: CASSRGTSGTTDTQYF. CDR3 bases: TGCGCCAGCAGCCGCGGGACTAGCGGAACCACAGATACGCAGTATTTT.

The chain uses TRBV24-1 and TRBJ2-1, with 9 bases that match TRBD2. V was clipped by 5 bases and J by 7 bases; unmatched bases: 11. The CDR3 spans 16 residues. Looked up from germline, CDR1 is KGHDR and CDR2 is SFDVKD. The CDR3 loop is CATSGGGSGRDNEQFF. Here the CDR3 DNA reads TGTGCCACCAGTGGGGGGGGTAGCGGGAGAGATAATGAGCAGTTCTTC.

This clone was recorded only once. This chain links TRBV21-1 with TRBJ2-1; the listed D gene, TRBD1, was not tested against the DNA. TRBV21-1 is marked as a pseudogene. The CDR3 has 16 amino acids. DNA for the CDR3: TGTGCCAGCAGCACCACCGGGACAGGGAAAAACAATGAGCAGTTCTTC. The encoded protein is CASSTTGTGKNNEQFF.

The chain carries TRBV5-8 and TRBJ1-5; D perhaps matches TRBD1 (5 bases). The CDR3 is 14 residues long. Germline CDR1 reads SGHTS; CDR2 reads YDEGEE. V gave up 0 bases and J gave up 1 base, with 5 bases separating them. CDR3: CASSLGQSNQPQHF. CDR3 nucleotide sequence: TGTGCCAGCAGCTTGGGACAGAGCAATCAGCCCCAGCATTTT.

This chain links TRBV18 with TRBJ2-5; a weak D match, TRBD1 (5 bases). This CDR3 is 15 amino acids long. V was clipped by 3 bases and J by 1 base, with 12 bases between them. Germline-derived CDR1 and CDR2 are KGHSH and LQKENI. In nucleotides, the CDR3 is TGTGCCAGCTCACCCCCAGAGACAGCCCAAGAGACCCAGTACTTC. Translated: CASSPPETAQETQYF.

This clone showed up just once. The genes are TRBV9 and TRBJ2-1; D is uncertain. The germline V gene has CDR1 SGDLS and CDR2 YYNGEE. Trimming took 3 bases from V and 0 from J, leaving 10 bases between them. The CDR3 loop spans 15 amino acids. This CDR3 reads CASSASVSSYNEQFF. The CDR3 nucleotides are TGTGCCAGCAGCGCCTCCGTGAGCTCCTACAATGAGCAGTTCTTC.

The rearrangement uses TRBV5-6 and TRBJ2-5, with 11 positions matching TRBD2. The CDR3 has 16 amino acids. V lost 3 bases and J lost 5; bases outside the gene matches: 9. Germline V gives CDR1 SGHDT, CDR2 YYEEEE. CDR3 DNA: TGTGCCAGCAGCTATAGCGGGAGGGCCGCCTTTGAGACCCAGTACTTC. Protein: CASSYSGRAAFETQYF.

This clone appeared a single time. CDR3: CASSLSSSETQYF. CDR3 bases: TGTGCCAGCAGTTTATCTAGCAGTGAGACCCAGTACTTC. The chain links TRBV28 to TRBJ2-5, with TRBD2 as a possible D gene (5 bases). Germline CDR1 MDHEN, CDR2 SYDVKM. The CDR3 runs 13 residues. Trimming stripped 1 base from V and 5 bases from J, with 8 bases between.

The chain carries TRBV2 and TRBJ2-7; 7 bases map to TRBD2. Germline V gene data show CDR1 as SNHLY and CDR2 as FYNNEI. The CDR3 is made up of 14 amino acids. V lost 1 base to trimming and J lost 8 bases; unmatched junction nucleotides: 8. The CDR3 bases are TGTGCCAGCAGTGAAGGCGGGGGAACCCTCAAGCAGTACTTC. This sequence encodes CASSEGGGTLKQYF.

The V call is TRBV28, the J call TRBJ2-3; 8 bases are shared with TRBD1. The CDR3 contains 14 residues. The germline gives CDR1 MDHEN, CDR2 SYDVKM. V lost 5 bases and J lost 4; bases outside the gene matches: 5. The CDR3 is CASSGQGAADTQYF. CDR3 DNA: TGTGCCAGCAGTGGACAGGGAGCAGCAGATACGCAGTATTTT.

CDR3 residues: CASSLTGTSFSGELFF. The CDR3 nucleotides read TGTGCCAGCAGCTTAACCGGGACTAGCTTCTCCGGGGAGCTGTTTTTT. This chain uses TRBV7-9 with TRBJ2-2; TRBD2 matches 9 bases. The V and J ends lost 2 bases and 6 bases, in that order; junction bases with no gene match: 7. This CDR3 is 16 amino acids long. Per the germline V gene, CDR1 is SEHNR and CDR2 is FQNEAQ (reference sequence).

V gene TRBV19 combines with J gene TRBJ1-6; D perhaps matches TRBD1 (6 bases). CDR3 length: 15 amino acids. Germline V gene data show CDR1 as LNHDA and CDR2 as SQIVND (reference sequence). V gave up 6 bases and J gave up 3 bases, with 12 bases separating them. CDR3 sequence (DNA): TGTGCCAGTAGGGTTGGACAGCTCTATAATTCACCCCTCCACTTT. Translated: CASRVGQLYNSPLHF. Variable domain in full (rest from reference TRBV19 and TRBJ1-6): DGGITQSPKYLFRKEGQNVTLSCEQNLNHDAMYWYRQDPGQGLRLIYYSQIVNDFQKGDIAEGYSVSREKKESFPLTVTSAQKNPTAFYLCASRVGQLYNSPLHFGNGTRLTVT.

The chain couples TRBV2 to TRBJ2-2, with 8 bases identical to TRBD2. CDR3 length: 14 amino acids. The V segment lost 4 bases and the J segment 5 bases; nucleotides outside the gene matches: 3. Germline V gives CDR1 SNHLY, CDR2 FYNNEI. CDR3 protein: CASSAERETGELFF. DNA for the CDR3: TGTGCCAGCAGTGCCGAGCGGGAGACCGGGGAGCTGTTTTTT. The whole variable domain, remainder taken from reference TRBV2 and TRBJ2-2, is EPEVTQTPSHQVTQMGQEVILRCVPISNHLYFYWYRQILGQKVEFLVSFYNNEISEKSEIFDDQFSVERPDGSNFTLKIRSTKLEDSAMYFCASSAERETGELFFGEGSRLTVL.

The chain recombines TRBV19 with TRBJ2-1; TRBD1 aligns across 12 bases. Germline loops: CDR1 LNHDA, CDR2 SQIVND (reference sequence). The CDR3 is 14 amino acids. Trimming removed 6 bases from V and 10 bases from J; junction bases left unmatched: 7. Here the CDR3 reads CASSRGQGAREQFF. In DNA, the CDR3 is TGTGCCAGTAGCCGGGGACAGGGGGCAAGGGAGCAGTTCTTC.

DNA of the CDR3: TGTGCCAGCAGCCAGGCAGGAGGTAGATCGGATGAGCAGTTCTTC. It encodes CASSQAGGRSDEQFF. The V and J genes are TRBV3-1 (or the pseudogene TRBV3-2) and TRBJ2-1, with a weak D call TRBD2 (5 bases). The V gene lost 3 bases and the J gene lost 8 bases, with 17 bases spanning the gap. Germline V gives CDR1 LGHDT, CDR2 YNNKEL (reference sequence). The CDR3 sequence is 15 residues long.

This chain joins TRBV6-1 and TRBJ2-1, with TRBD2 as a possible D gene (5 bases). This CDR3 has 15 residues. Germline-derived CDR1 and CDR2 are MNHNS and SASEGT. With 2 bases removed from V and 8 bases from J, the gap between germline ends came to 16 bases. The CDR3 is CASSETGPQRDEQFF. CDR3 sequence (DNA): TGTGCCAGCAGTGAAACCGGGCCTCAGAGGGATGAGCAGTTCTTC.

The rearrangement uses TRBV29-1 and TRBJ1-5; maybe TRBD1 (6 bases). V lost 6 bases and J lost 6, with 21 bases in between. This CDR3 is built from 15 residues. In germline, CDR1 is SQVTM, CDR2 ANQGSEA. In DNA form, the CDR3 reads TGCAGCGTGCGAACGGCGGGGGCTCTCGGTCAGCCCCAGCATTTT. It encodes CSVRTAGALGQPQHF.

The V call is TRBV24-1, the J call TRBJ2-3; D gene uncertain. The germline CDR1 and CDR2 sequences are KGHDR and SFDVKD. The CDR3 has 16 amino acids. The ends were cut back, 5 bases at V and 0 bases at J, with 14 bases in the middle. The CDR3 protein is CATSGPTDSSTDTQYF. The CDR3 DNA reads TGTGCCACCAGTGGTCCAACAGATTCTAGCACAGATACGCAGTATTTT.

This chain connects TRBV9 to TRBJ2-5, with 9 nucleotides matching TRBD1. Germline assignment: CDR1 SGDLS and CDR2 YYNGEE. The CDR3 is 15 amino acids. Unmatched junction bases numbered 5, after V lost 3 bases and J lost 2 bases. In nucleotides, the CDR3 is TGTGCCAGCAGCGCGGGACAGGGACAGCAAGAGACCCAGTACTTC. As protein: CASSAGQGQQETQYF. The whole variable domain, remainder taken from reference TRBV9 and TRBJ2-5, is DSGVTQTPKHLITATGQRVTLRCSPRSGDLSVYWYQQSLDQGLQFLIQYYNGEERAKGNILERFSAQQFPDLHSELNLSSLELGDSALYFCASSAGQGQQETQYFGPGTRLLVL.

The chain is built from TRBV5-1 and TRBJ1-6; 7 nucleotides match TRBD1. The CDR3 runs to 14 residues. With 4 bases clipped from V and 5 bases from J, the junction kept 3 bases outside the gene matches. The germline V gene has CDR1 SGHRS and CDR2 YFSETQ. DNA for the CDR3: TGCGCCAGCAGCAGAGACAGGGATAATTCACCCCTCCACTTT. Residues: CASSRDRDNSPLHF.

The chain joins TRBV3-1 (or the pseudogene TRBV3-2) to TRBJ2-5; TRBD2 might be the D (6 bases). Deletions cut 1 base from V and 4 bases from J, with 16 bases between. CDR1 and CDR2 from the germline V gene are LGHDT and YNNKEL (reference sequence). The CDR3 is made up of 16 amino acids. CDR3 DNA: TGTGCCAGCAGCCAAGCGGGGACTCCCACCGGAGAGACCCAGTACTTC. The encoded protein is CASSQAGTPTGETQYF.

V gene TRBV19 combines with J gene TRBJ1-1; D call uncertain. Germline assignment: CDR1 LNHDA and CDR2 SQIVND (reference sequence). The CDR3 sequence is 11 residues long. V was pared by 7 bases and J by 3 bases, with 6 bases between. CDR3 coding DNA: TGTGCCAGTAATGCGGACACTGAAGCTTTCTTT. Translation gives CASNADTEAFF.

The genes are TRBV6-5 and TRBJ1-2, with TRBD1 as a possible D gene (5 bases). In germline, CDR1 is MNHEY, CDR2 SVGAGI. This CDR3 is 15 amino acids long. V lost 6 bases and J lost 4, with 18 bases in between. CDR3 DNA sequence: TGTGCCAGCAGCGACGGGGGGGGAGGAAGCTATGGCTACACCTTC. Amino acids: CASSDGGGGSYGYTF.

The rearrangement joins TRBV5-1 to TRBJ2-3; tentatively, D is TRBD1 (6 bases). Germline V CDR1 and CDR2: SGHRS, YFSETQ. The germline V and J ends were trimmed by 5 bases and 2 bases, with 9 bases remaining between them. The CDR3 is 13 residues long. CDR3 protein: CASSRDNTDTQYF. The CDR3 DNA reads as TGCGCCAGCAGTAGGGACAACACAGATACGCAGTATTTT.

The V and J genes are TRBV27 and TRBJ1-2; 9 positions match TRBD1. There are 14 residues in the CDR3. In germline, CDR1 is MNHEY, CDR2 SMNVEV (reference sequence). V was clipped by 2 bases and J by 5 bases; unmatched bases: 3. For the CDR3, the DNA is TGTGCCAGCAGTTTAGGACAGGGGAGGTATGGCTACACCTTC. It codes for CASSLGQGRYGYTF.

This clone has just one count. The V and J genes are TRBV29-1 and TRBJ2-1, with a possible D match to TRBD2 (6 bases). The CDR3 runs to 14 residues. Germline V gene data show CDR1 as SQVTM and CDR2 as ANQGSEA. The germline V and J ends were trimmed by 5 bases and 3 bases, with 14 bases remaining between them. The CDR3 loop is CSVLGGEGYNEQFF. The DNA of the CDR3 is TGCAGCGTTCTGGGCGGGGAAGGCTACAATGAGCAGTTCTTC.

V gene TRBV28 combines with J gene TRBJ2-3; 8 nucleotides match TRBD2. This CDR3 contains 15 residues. Germline V gene lookup returns CDR1 MDHEN and CDR2 SYDVKM. V was clipped by 6 bases and J by 5 bases; unmatched bases: 10. CDR3 residues: CASSPPAGGLDTQYF. In nucleotides, the CDR3 is TGTGCCAGCAGCCCTCCGGCGGGAGGTTTAGATACGCAGTATTTT.

This clone was seen just once. This chain joins TRBV2 and TRBJ2-7; 8 bases line up with TRBD2. The trim removed 7 bases at V and 0 bases at J, leaving 5 bases unmatched. This CDR3 contains 14 residues. The germline V gene has CDR1 SNHLY and CDR2 FYNNEI. CDR3 residues: CASTREGSSYEQYF. The CDR3, as DNA: TGTGCCAGCACCCGGGAGGGGAGCTCCTACGAGCAGTACTTC.

The chain couples TRBV18 to TRBJ2-3; perhaps TRBD1 as D (6 bases). V lost 5 bases, J lost 0 bases, and 15 bases lay in between. Germline V lookup: CDR1 KGHSH, CDR2 LQKENI. The CDR3 contains 16 residues. The CDR3 here is CASSSRTARSTDTQYF. The DNA for the CDR3 is TGTGCCAGCTCATCTAGGACAGCCAGGAGCACAGATACGCAGTATTTT. The variable domain in full, completed from reference TRBV18 and TRBJ2-3, reads NAGVMQNPRHLVRRRGQEARLRCSPMKGHSHVYWYRQLPEEGLKFMVYLQKENIIDESGMPKERFSAEFPKEGPSILRIQQVVRGDSAAYFCASSSRTARSTDTQYFGPGTRLTVL.

The rearrangement uses TRBV6-5 and TRBJ2-2; 8 nucleotides align to TRBD1. V lost 6 bases to trimming and J lost 5 bases; unmatched junction nucleotides: 5. CDR1 and CDR2 from the germline V gene are MNHEY and SVGAGI. CDR3 length: 14 residues. This CDR3 reads CASRRQGLTGELFF. The DNA of the CDR3 is TGTGCCAGCAGACGACAGGGGTTGACCGGGGAGCTGTTTTTT.